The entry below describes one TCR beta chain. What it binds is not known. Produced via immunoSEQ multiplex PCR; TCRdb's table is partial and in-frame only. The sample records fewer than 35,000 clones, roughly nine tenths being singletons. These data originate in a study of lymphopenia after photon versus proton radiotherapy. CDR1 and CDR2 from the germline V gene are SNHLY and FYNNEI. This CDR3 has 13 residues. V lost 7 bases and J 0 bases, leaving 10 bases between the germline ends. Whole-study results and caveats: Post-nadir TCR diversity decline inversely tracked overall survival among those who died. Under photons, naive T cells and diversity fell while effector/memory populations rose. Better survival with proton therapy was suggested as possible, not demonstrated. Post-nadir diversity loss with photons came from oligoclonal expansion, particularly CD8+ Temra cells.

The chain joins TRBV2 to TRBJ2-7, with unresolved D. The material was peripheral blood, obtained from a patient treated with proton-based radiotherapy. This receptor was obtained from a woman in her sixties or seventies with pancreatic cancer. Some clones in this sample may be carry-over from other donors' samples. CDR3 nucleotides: TGTGCCAGCAAACCAGCGAGCTCCTACGAGCAGTACTTC. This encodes CASKPASSYEQYF.